Described below is a single T cell receptor beta chain sequence and its context. Its target is not known. MiXCR, applied by TCRdb to the 5' RACE reads, yields one record per CDR3 protein. Here the sample spans some 44,000 distinct CDR3 sequences, about 32% being singletons. The memory fraction was CD4+CD45RO+CD25- cells. Study results and caveats: Greatest tumor Treg TCR overlap was with tumor naive CD4+ cells. The larger-cohort validation was restricted to a single TCR beta V-J rearrangement rather than whole repertoires.

J was trimmed by 0 bases and V by 0 bases; bases with no gene match: 2. The V gene's germline CDR1 is SGDLS and CDR2 YYNGEE. This CDR3 contains 15 residues. The gene calls are TRBV9 and TRBJ1-2, with 7 positions matching TRBD1. The sample comprised tumor-infiltrating memory CD4+ T cells sorted from the breast tumor. This sample's subset: memory CD4+ T cells, CD4+CD45RO+CD25-. The clonotype was recovered from a female donor with breast cancer. The CDR3 DNA reads as TGTGCCAGCAGCGTAGGGGGACAGTCTAACTATGGCTACACCTTC. Protein: CASSVGGQSNYGYTF.